One and the same sample provided the 25 T cell receptor beta chains below, sequenced in a study of blood T cell repertoires in COVID-19. Assay: immunoSEQ multiplex PCR; the TCRdb copy retains only in-frame clones and omits some. The table lists under 250,000 clones, roughly 84% of them singletons. The sample was peripheral blood. These receptors all stem from a woman aged 55-70 years with acute or convalescent COVID-19.

This chain joins TRBV27 and TRBJ2-5; perhaps TRBD1 as D (6 bases). V lost 10 bases and J 7 bases, leaving 19 bases between the germline ends. The CDR3 loop spans 13 amino acids. CDR1 is MNHEY, CDR2 SMNVEV, per germline (reference sequence). The CDR3 is CATGQGPLGTQYF. The CDR3 DNA reads as TGTGCCACCGGTCAGGGGCCCCTTGGGACCCAGTACTTC.

The CDR3 region is CASSQGLVGADEQYF. In DNA form, the CDR3 reads TGTGCCAGCAGCCAAGGACTAGTAGGGGCGGACGAGCAGTACTTC. The chain employs TRBV5-6 and TRBJ2-7, with TRBD2 matching 7 bases. Germline values: CDR1 SGHDT, CDR2 YYEEEE. This CDR3 comprises 15 residues. J was trimmed by 5 bases and V by 4 bases; bases with no gene match: 12.

This chain links TRBV7-2 with TRBJ1-4; tentative D call: TRBD1 (5 bases). CDR3 size: 15 residues. In germline, CDR1 is SGHTA, CDR2 FQGNSA. Trimming pared 1 base from V and 6 bases from J, leaving 12 bases between. The CDR3 loop reads CASSLGGRPDEKLFF. As DNA, the CDR3 is TGTGCCAGCAGCTTAGGGGGCAGGCCAGATGAAAAACTGTTTTTT.

This sequence joins TRBV21-1 and TRBJ1-5. TRBV21-1 is designated a pseudogene. The CDR3 sequence is 13 residues long. The CDR3 spells CATPYSTEEPQHF. DNA of the CDR3: TGTGCCACCCCCTACTCGACTGAGGAGCCCCAGCATTTT.

The chain combines TRBV6-2 or TRBV6-3 with TRBJ2-5; possible D gene TRBD1, 5 bases. With 3 bases removed from V and 3 bases from J, the gap between germline ends came to 14 bases. The germline V gene encodes CDR1 MNHEY and CDR2 SVGEGT. The CDR3 is 15 amino acids. In nucleotides, the CDR3 is TGTGCCAGCAGTTATGAGTCAGCAGGGAAAGAGACCCAGTACTTC. As protein: CASSYESAGKETQYF.

The rearrangement links TRBV4-1 to TRBJ1-3; 7 nucleotides align to TRBD1. Germline trimming cut 0 bases from V and 0 bases from J; bases unmatched to any gene: 5. CDR1 is MGHRA, CDR2 YSYEKL, per germline. CDR3 length equals 17 residues. The DNA for the CDR3 is TGCGCCAGCAGCCAAGAAGCGACAGGGCGCTCTGGAAACACCATATATTTT. It codes for CASSQEATGRSGNTIYF.

J is TRBJ2-2 and V is TRBV18, with D possibly matching TRBD2 (5 bases). V dropped 0 bases and J dropped 5 bases, with 10 bases sitting between them. Germline-derived CDR1 and CDR2 are KGHSH and LQKENI. The CDR3 consists of 15 residues. The CDR3 coding sequence is TGTGCCAGCTCACCACCGAGGGTAGCGACCGGGGAGCTGTTTTTT. Translation: CASSPPRVATGELFF.

The gene calls are TRBV7-9 and TRBJ2-7; D perhaps matches TRBD2 (7 bases). V was shortened by 6 bases and J by 1 base, with 13 bases between the two germline ends. In germline, CDR1 is SEHNR, CDR2 FQNEAQ (reference sequence). The CDR3 covers 14 residues. CDR3 loop: CASSHGGPSYEQYF. The CDR3 DNA is TGTGCCAGCAGTCACGGGGGGCCATCCTACGAGCAGTACTTC.

The chain joins TRBV5-1 to TRBJ2-7; no definite D call. CDR1 is SGHRS and CDR2 is YFSETQ in the germline V gene. V dropped 2 bases and J dropped 0 bases, with 9 bases sitting between them. The CDR3 is 14 amino acids. The DNA of the CDR3 is TGCGCCAGCAGCTTCGTACAGAGCTCCTACGAGCAGTACTTC. It codes for CASSFVQSSYEQYF. Drawing the rest from reference TRBV5-1 and TRBJ2-7, the complete variable domain is KAGVTQTPRYLIKTRGQQVTLSCSPISGHRSVSWYQQTPGQGLQFLFEYFSETQRNKGNFPGRFSGRQFSNSRSEMNVSTLELGDSALYLCASSFVQSSYEQYFGPGTRLTVT.

The chain uses TRBV13 and TRBJ2-1; 8 bases are a match to TRBD1. This CDR3 is built from 14 residues. The germline gives CDR1 PRHDT, CDR2 FYEKMQ (reference sequence). Germline trimming cut 5 bases from V and 7 bases from J; bases unmatched to any gene: 7. CDR3 DNA: TGTGCCAGCAGCCCTCGGACAGGGTTGAATGAGCAGTTCTTC. Its protein product is CASSPRTGLNEQFF.

The CDR3 nucleotides read TGTGCCAGTATCCCAGGGAAGGGTGCTCTAGAAGCTTTCTTT. It is translated as CASIPGKGALEAFF. The chain combines TRBV19 with TRBJ1-1, with D possibly being TRBD1 (5 bases). The V and J ends lost 7 bases and 8 bases respectively, with 20 bases between them. Germline values: CDR1 LNHDA, CDR2 SQIVND (reference sequence). CDR3 size: 14 residues.

The chain carries TRBV5-1 and TRBJ2-1, with a possible D match to TRBD1 (6 bases). V was shortened by 0 bases and J by 3 bases, with 13 bases between the two germline ends. Germline V gene data show CDR1 as SGHRS and CDR2 as YFSETQ. The CDR3 has 16 amino acids. For the CDR3, the DNA is TGCGCCAGCAGCTTGGGGGGGCATGTTTTCTACAATGAGCAGTTCTTC. Translated, it gives CASSLGGHVFYNEQFF.

This chain connects TRBV7-8 to TRBJ1-1; 7 bases match TRBD1. Trimming removed 5 bases from V and 3 bases from J; junction bases left unmatched: 9. The germline CDR1 and CDR2 sequences are SGHVS and FQNEAQ. The CDR3 runs 15 residues. Here the CDR3 reads CASSTGRGLYTEAFF. CDR3 DNA: TGTGCCAGCAGCACTGGAAGGGGGCTCTACACTGAAGCTTTCTTT.

The rearrangement joins TRBV10-3 to TRBJ2-2; D is perhaps TRBD2 (7 bases). Germline CDR1 reads ENHRY; CDR2 reads SYGVKD. V was pared by 5 bases and J by 0 bases, with 13 bases between. CDR3 length: 16 residues. In nucleotides, the CDR3 is TGTGCCATCAGTAAGGGGGGGCTACCGAACACCGGGGAGCTGTTTTTT. The encoded protein is CAISKGGLPNTGELFF.

This rearrangement joins TRBV10-3 to TRBJ1-1; tentatively, D is TRBD1 (6 bases). Per the germline V gene, CDR1 is ENHRY and CDR2 is SYGVKD. The CDR3 covers 14 residues. V was cut by 6 bases and J by 2 bases, with 13 bases left in between. CDR3 nucleotide sequence: TGTGCCATCAGCAGTACAGGGTTAAACACTGAAGCTTTCTTT. This encodes CAISSTGLNTEAFF.

V is TRBV20-1 and J is TRBJ1-1; D is unresolved. There are 13 residues in the CDR3. The V end was cut by 3 bases, the J end by 1 base, with 9 bases between. Germline V gene sequence: CDR1 DFQATT, CDR2 SNEGSKA (reference sequence). CDR3 DNA sequence: TGCAGTGCTAGTTATCGCGGGAACACTGAAGCTTTCTTT. Its translation: CSASYRGNTEAFF.

The rearrangement uses TRBV5-1 and TRBJ1-1; TRBD1 matches at 9 bases. CDR1 and CDR2 from the germline V gene are SGHRS and YFSETQ. The CDR3 has 16 residues. V lost 0 bases and J lost 5; bases outside the gene matches: 8. DNA of the CDR3: TGCGCCAGCAGCTTGGTAAGCTTCGGGACAGGGACTGAAGCTTTCTTT. Its protein is CASSLVSFGTGTEAFF.

This chain links TRBV19 with TRBJ1-1, with 9 bases aligning to TRBD1. CDR1 and CDR2 (germline): LNHDA, SQIVND (reference sequence). V gave up 10 bases and J gave up 5 bases; unmatched junction bases: 5. CDR3 size: 12 residues. Here the CDR3 reads CAKDRGLTEAFF. The CDR3 DNA reads as TGTGCCAAGGACAGGGGTTTGACTGAAGCTTTCTTT.

The chain couples TRBV6-6 to TRBJ1-2; the D is unclear. The CDR3 is made up of 14 amino acids. The germline V gene encodes CDR1 MNHNY and CDR2 SVGAGI (reference sequence). V lost 6 bases and J lost 8, with 19 bases in between. The CDR3 is CASSFGNDAGGYTF. The DNA of the CDR3 is TGTGCCAGCAGCTTCGGGAACGATGCGGGGGGCTACACCTTC.

The chain recombines TRBV6-5 with TRBJ2-2, with 7 bases matching TRBD2. Trimming took 6 bases from V and 1 from J; bases not matched to a gene: 5. Germline V gives CDR1 MNHEY, CDR2 SVGAGI. The CDR3 length is 15 residues. The CDR3 loop is CASRPPGGNTGELFF. CDR3 bases: TGTGCCAGCAGGCCACCGGGGGGGAACACCGGGGAGCTGTTTTTT.

The rearrangement uses TRBV6-2 or TRBV6-3 and TRBJ1-2, with D possibly TRBD1 on 6 matching bases. CDR1 is MNHEY and CDR2 is SVGEGT in the germline V gene. V was pared by 2 bases and J by 5 bases, with 15 bases between. The CDR3 loop spans 15 amino acids. The CDR3 DNA reads as TGTGCCAGCAGTTACCAAAGGGGGTTCCTTTATGGCTACACCTTC. Encoded protein: CASSYQRGFLYGYTF.

The J gene is TRBJ1-6, the V gene TRBV27; possibly TRBD1 for D (6 bases). The germline V gene has CDR1 MNHEY and CDR2 SMNVEV (reference sequence). The ends were cut back, 2 bases at V and 14 bases at J, with 16 bases in the middle. The CDR3 covers 14 residues. Here the CDR3 reads CASSLGDTSASLHF. CDR3 bases: TGTGCCAGCAGTTTAGGGGACACTTCGGCGTCCCTCCACTTT.

CDR3 in amino acids: CASSPGGGNQPQHF. The CDR3 nucleotides read TGTGCCAGCAGCCCTGGGGGAGGAAATCAGCCCCAGCATTTT. This chain connects TRBV5-4 to TRBJ1-5; TRBD1 is a possible D gene (5 bases). Trimming stripped 4 bases from V and 4 bases from J, with 12 bases between. The CDR3 extends over 14 amino acids. CDR1 is SGHNT, CDR2 YYREEE, per germline (reference sequence).

The DNA for the CDR3 is TGTGCCAGCAGTGATATTACAGGGTTGACAGATACGCAGTATTTT. The encoded protein is CASSDITGLTDTQYF. The rearrangement uses TRBV6-1 and TRBJ2-3; D perhaps matches TRBD1 (6 bases). The CDR3 sequence is 15 residues long. Germline V gene sequence: CDR1 MNHNS, CDR2 SASEGT. With 3 bases removed from V and 3 bases from J, the gap between germline ends came to 13 bases.

The chain joins TRBV6-2 or TRBV6-3 to TRBJ1-2, with 7 bases lining up with TRBD1. This CDR3 has 15 amino acids. Germline V gene sequence: CDR1 MNHEY, CDR2 SVGEGT. V shed 0 bases, J shed 5 bases, and the junction held 6 bases outside the gene matches. As DNA, the CDR3 is TGTGCCAGCAGTTACTCGGGACAGCGGTCGTATGGCTACACCTTC. Translating it yields CASSYSGQRSYGYTF.